These 17 T cell receptor beta chains originate from one sample sequenced in a study of T-cell memory formation after mild COVID-19. Each CDR3 protein is one row after TCRdb ran MiXCR on the 5' RACE reads. The table lists about 350,000 distinct CDR3 sequences, over 13% of them singletons. The sample consisted of PBMCs or a T cell subset sorted from them (not recorded which). The origin of the receptors is a man younger than 35 who had mild COVID-19 (a few samples of this study predate the infection). Cell type and time point are not known.

V gene TRBV29-1 combines with J gene TRBJ2-5; D unclear. The CDR3 runs to 11 residues. Germline CDR1 SQVTM, CDR2 ANQGSEA. Trimming stripped 5 bases from V and 4 bases from J, with 8 bases between. This CDR3 is CSVPFPETQYF. CDR3 in DNA: TGCAGCGTTCCCTTTCCAGAGACCCAGTACTTC. The whole variable domain, remainder taken from reference TRBV29-1 and TRBJ2-5, is SAVISQKPSRDICQRGTSLTIQCQVDSQVTMMFWYRQQPGQSLTLIATANQGSEATYESGFVIDKFPISRPNLTFSTLTVSNMSPEDSSIYLCSVPFPETQYFGPGTRLLVL.

V and J are TRBV4-1 and TRBJ2-5, with D maybe TRBD2 (6 bases). The germline V and J ends were trimmed by 1 base and 3 bases, with 9 bases remaining between them. The CDR3 is 14 amino acids. From germline, CDR1 is MGHRA and CDR2 YSYEKL. CDR3 sequence: CASSQVGGKETQYF. The CDR3 DNA reads as TGCGCCAGCAGCCAAGTGGGGGGTAAAGAGACCCAGTACTTC.

In its sample, this clonotype was seen many times. This sequence joins TRBV3-1 and TRBJ2-1; possibly TRBD1 or TRBD2 for D (6 bases each). Germline assignment: CDR1 LGHDT and CDR2 YNNKEL (reference sequence). The germline V and J ends were trimmed by 4 bases and 10 bases, with 11 bases remaining between them. This CDR3 spans 12 amino acids. CDR3 protein: CASSPVGGEQFF. The CDR3 region has the DNA TGTGCCAGCAGCCCAGTGGGGGGCGAGCAGTTCTTC.

This chain links TRBV5-6 with TRBJ1-6, with a possible D match to TRBD1 (5 bases). In germline, CDR1 is SGHDT, CDR2 YYEEEE. The CDR3 sequence is 14 residues long. V was pared by 2 bases and J by 8 bases, with 11 bases between. The CDR3 DNA is TGTGCCAGCAGCTTAGTCCAGGGAGATTCACCCCTCCACTTT. Its translation: CASSLVQGDSPLHF. The full variable domain, with the rest looked up from reference TRBV5-6 and TRBJ1-6, is DAGVTQSPTHLIKTRGQQVTLRCSPKSGHDTVSWYQQALGQGPQFIFQYYEEEERQRGNFPDRFSGHQFPNYSSELNVNALLLGDSALYLCASSLVQGDSPLHFGNGTRLTVT.

This clonotype was detected a few times. The chain joins TRBV12-3 or TRBV12-4 to TRBJ2-3; D may be TRBD2 (6 bases). The V end was cut by 8 bases, the J end by 4 bases, with 16 bases between. This CDR3 has 14 residues. CDR3 nucleotide sequence: TGTGCCAGCGGTTCCCTCAGGGAGGCAGATACGCAGTATTTT. Its translation: CASGSLREADTQYF.

This chain connects TRBV9 to TRBJ1-3, with 9 bases identical to TRBD1. Germline CDR1 and CDR2: SGDLS and YYNGEE. There are 15 residues in the CDR3. The junction had 4 bases not matched to a gene; V was cut back by 0 bases and J by 6 bases. The CDR3 DNA sequence: TGTGCCAGCAGCGTAGACGGACAGGGGATAAACACCATATATTTT. Its protein product is CASSVDGQGINTIYF.

CDR3 coding DNA: TGTGCCAGCAGCGGGAGGGAGACAGGGGTAGTTTTCTACGAGCAGTACTTC. Its translation is CASSGRETGVVFYEQYF. The rearrangement joins TRBV2 to TRBJ2-7; tentatively, D is TRBD1 or TRBD2 (8 bases each). The V and J ends lost 6 bases and 3 bases respectively, with 24 bases between them. Germline CDR1 reads SNHLY; CDR2 reads FYNNEI. The CDR3 length is 17 residues.

The table lists this clonotype with a count of one. V gene TRBV27 combines with J gene TRBJ1-1; D gene ambiguous. The CDR3 length is 13 residues. V was shortened by 2 bases and J by 4 bases, with 8 bases between the two germline ends. Germline lookup yields CDR1 MNHEY and CDR2 SMNVEV (reference sequence). The CDR3 DNA reads as TGTGCCAGCAGTTTAAGAACAGCCACTGAAGCTTTCTTT. Protein product: CASSLRTATEAFF.

This chain uses TRBV11-2 with TRBJ2-3; 8 positions agree with TRBD2. V lost 1 base and J lost 1; bases outside the gene matches: 4. Germline lookup yields CDR1 SGHAT and CDR2 FQNNGV. The CDR3 is made up of 16 amino acids. The DNA for the CDR3 is TGTGCCAGCAGCTTAGTTCGTAGCGGGGGCACAGATACGCAGTATTTT. This encodes CASSLVRSGGTDTQYF.

This chain uses TRBV3-1 with TRBJ2-2; D is perhaps TRBD2 (5 bases). V was clipped by 2 bases and J by 5 bases, with 9 bases between them. This CDR3 contains 14 residues. CDR1 and CDR2 (germline): LGHDT, YNNKEL (reference sequence). CDR3 loop: CASSQREFTGELFF. In DNA, the CDR3 is TGTGCCAGCAGCCAACGGGAATTTACCGGGGAGCTGTTTTTT.

This clonotype was detected ten times or more. The V gene is TRBV29-1, the J gene TRBJ2-1; D gene unclear. CDR1 is SQVTM, CDR2 ANQGSEA, per germline. The V and J ends lost 4 bases and 0 bases respectively, with 10 bases between them. The CDR3 consists of 14 residues. CDR3 amino acids: CSVVPKDSYNEQFF. CDR3 in DNA: TGCAGCGTTGTCCCAAAGGACTCCTACAATGAGCAGTTCTTC.

The chain combines TRBV7-9 with TRBJ2-5; maybe TRBD2 (5 bases). The V gene's germline CDR1 is SEHNR and CDR2 FQNEAQ (reference sequence). The V end was cut by 4 bases, the J end by 9 bases, with 15 bases between. CDR3 length: 13 amino acids. The CDR3 nucleotides read TGTGCCAGCAGCTCAACGTATTTCGGGGCCCAGTACTTC. It encodes CASSSTYFGAQYF.

This clonotype was observed a few times. The genes are TRBV6-6 and TRBJ2-7; either TRBD1 or TRBD2 may fit D (6 bases each). The germline gives CDR1 MNHNY, CDR2 SVGAGI (reference sequence). Trimming shortened V by 9 bases and J by 1 base, and 16 bases separated the two germline ends. The length of the CDR3 is 14 residues. As DNA, the CDR3 is TGTGCCAGGACCGAGGGGGGCTCTTCCTACGAGCAGTACTTC. Its protein is CARTEGGSSYEQYF.

In its sample, this clonotype was seen a few times. V usage is TRBV6-5 and J usage is TRBJ2-3; 9 positions match TRBD1. Germline V gives CDR1 MNHEY, CDR2 SVGAGI. The CDR3 contains 15 residues. V lost 6 bases and J lost 2; bases outside the gene matches: 6. DNA of the CDR3: TGTGCCAGCAGGACGGACAGGGGTTACACAGATACGCAGTATTTT. Protein sequence: CASRTDRGYTDTQYF.

The V call is TRBV20-1, the J call TRBJ2-5, with 8 bases that match TRBD2. The CDR3 runs to 12 residues. Germline CDR1 reads DFQATT; CDR2 reads SNEGSKA (reference sequence). J was trimmed by 10 bases and V by 5 bases; bases with no gene match: 9. CDR3 amino acids: CSARTGGWDQYF. The CDR3 region has the DNA TGCAGTGCTCGGACGGGGGGGTGGGACCAGTACTTC.

The genes are TRBV7-9 and TRBJ2-6, with D uncertain. Germline lookup yields CDR1 SEHNR and CDR2 FQNEAQ (reference sequence). V was trimmed by 5 bases and J by 0 bases, leaving 5 bases between them. The CDR3 has 14 amino acids. CDR3 sequence reads: CASSPASGANVLTF. CDR3 nucleotide sequence: TGTGCCAGCAGCCCAGCCTCTGGGGCCAACGTCCTGACTTTC. Based on the CDR3 plus reference TRBV7-9 and TRBJ2-6, the full variable domain is DTGVSQNPRHKITKRGQNVTFRCDPISEHNRLYWYRQTLGQGPEFLTYFQNEAQLEKSRLLSDRFSAERPKGSFSTLEIQRTEQGDSAMYLCASSPASGANVLTFGAGSRLTVL.

V usage is TRBV6-5 and J usage is TRBJ1-2; TRBD1 aligns across 9 bases. J was trimmed by 4 bases and V by 6 bases; bases with no gene match: 3. This CDR3 contains 13 residues. Germline CDR1 is MNHEY and CDR2 is SVGAGI. Here the CDR3 reads CASRPTGGYGYTF. The CDR3 region has the DNA TGTGCCAGCAGGCCGACAGGGGGCTATGGCTACACCTTC.